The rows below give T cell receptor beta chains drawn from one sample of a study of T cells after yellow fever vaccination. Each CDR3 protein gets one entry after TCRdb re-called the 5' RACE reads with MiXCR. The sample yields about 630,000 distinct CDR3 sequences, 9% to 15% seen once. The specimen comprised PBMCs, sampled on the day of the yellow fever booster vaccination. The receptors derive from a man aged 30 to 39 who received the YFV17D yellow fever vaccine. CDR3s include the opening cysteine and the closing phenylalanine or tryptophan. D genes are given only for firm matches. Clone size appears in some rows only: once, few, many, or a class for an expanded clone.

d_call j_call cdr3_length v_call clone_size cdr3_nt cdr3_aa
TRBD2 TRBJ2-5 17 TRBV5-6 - TGTGCCAGCAGCTGGGGTTTGTCTAGCGGGAGTGGCGAGACCCAGTACTTC CASSWGLSSGSGETQYF
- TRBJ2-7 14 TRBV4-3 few TGCGCCAGCAGTCTTCGGCGTACTTCCTACGAGCAGTACTTC CASSLRRTSYEQYF
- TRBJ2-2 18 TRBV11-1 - TGTGCCAGCAGCTTAGTGGCAGGGGTCATGGTGTACACCGGGGAGCTGTTTTTT CASSLVAGVMVYTGELFF
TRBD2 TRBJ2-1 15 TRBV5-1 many TGCGCCAGCAGCTTGGAATGGGGGACTAGCGGTGAGCAGTTCTTC CASSLEWGTSGEQFF
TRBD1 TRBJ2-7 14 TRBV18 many TGTGCCAGCTCACCGCTGGGACAGGGAGACGAGCAGTACTTC CASSPLGQGDEQYF
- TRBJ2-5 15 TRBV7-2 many TGTGCCAGCAGCTTAGTCACAGGGCCCCAAGAGACCCAGTACTTC CASSLVTGPQETQYF
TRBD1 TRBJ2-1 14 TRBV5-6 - TGTGCCAGCAGCTGGGGGACAGGGTTTTATGAGCAGTTCTTC CASSWGTGFYEQFF
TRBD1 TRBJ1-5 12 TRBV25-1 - TGTGCCAGCAGTGTTGCAGGGGGGCCCCAGCATTTT CASSVAGGPQHF
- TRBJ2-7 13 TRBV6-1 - TGTGCCAGCAGTGGGGTCGGGTTCGACGAGCAGTACTTC CASSGVGFDEQYF
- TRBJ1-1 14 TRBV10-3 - TGTGCCATCAGGGCCGGGACCGCGAACACTGAAGCTTTCTTT CAIRAGTANTEAFF
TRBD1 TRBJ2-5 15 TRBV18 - TGTGCCAGCTCACCGGACAGGGGTGGCCAAGAGACCCAGTACTTC CASSPDRGGQETQYF
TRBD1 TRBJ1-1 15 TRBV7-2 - TGTGCCAGCAGGTCCCAGGGACAGGGGACCTCTGAAGCTTTCTTT CASRSQGQGTSEAFF
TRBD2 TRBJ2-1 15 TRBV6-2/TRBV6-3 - TGTGCCAGCAGAGGCCCTAGCGGGTCTTACAATGAGCAGTTCTTC CASRGPSGSYNEQFF
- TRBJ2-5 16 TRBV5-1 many TGCGCCAGCAGCTCGGGTTCCTACGGGATACAAGAGACCCAGTACTTC CASSSGSYGIQETQYF
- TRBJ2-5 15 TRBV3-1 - TGTGCCAGCAGCCTCGGGACCAAAGGGAGGGAGACCCAGTACTTC CASSLGTKGRETQYF
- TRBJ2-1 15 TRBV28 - TGTGCCAGCAGTTTCTGGCAGGGTTCGTACAATGAGCAGTTCTTC CASSFWQGSYNEQFF
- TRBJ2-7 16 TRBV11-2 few TGTGCCAGCAGCTTAGATCTCGCTAGTCGCTCCTACGAGCAGTACTTC CASSLDLASRSYEQYF
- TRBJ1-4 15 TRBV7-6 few TGTGCCAGCAGCTTAGTTACGAGGGCCGATGAAAAACTGTTTTTT CASSLVTRADEKLFF
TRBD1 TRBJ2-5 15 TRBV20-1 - TGCAGTGCTAGGCCCAAGGGACAGGGGTTGGAGACCCAGTACTTC CSARPKGQGLETQYF
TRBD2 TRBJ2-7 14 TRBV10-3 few TGTGCCATCAGTTCACTAGCGGATGCCTACGAGCAGTACTTC CAISSLADAYEQYF
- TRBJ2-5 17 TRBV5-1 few TGCGCCAGCAGCTTGGCCCTGAACTTCGGGGGAGAAGAGACCCAGTACTTC CASSLALNFGGEETQYF
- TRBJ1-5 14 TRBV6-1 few TGTGCCAGCAGTGAAGGTTGGGAAATCGGGCCCCAGCATTTT CASSEGWEIGPQHF
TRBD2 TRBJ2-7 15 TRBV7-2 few TGTGCCAGCAGCCCGCGGACTAGCGCTACCTACGAGCAGTACTTC CASSPRTSATYEQYF
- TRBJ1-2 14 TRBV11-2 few TGTGCCAGCAGCTATGGACTCACGGGTTACGGCTACACCTTC CASSYGLTGYGYTF
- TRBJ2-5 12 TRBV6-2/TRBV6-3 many TGTGCCAGCAGACAAGGAGGAGAGACCCAGTACTTC CASRQGGETQYF
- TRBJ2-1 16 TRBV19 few TGTGCCAGTAGTATTAATGCCAGGGAATCCTACAATGAGCAGTTCTTC CASSINARESYNEQFF
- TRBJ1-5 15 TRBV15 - TGTGCCACCAGCAGAGATGGGACACCTTATCAGCCCCAGCATTTT CATSRDGTPYQPQHF
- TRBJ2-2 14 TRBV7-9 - TGTGCCAGCAGCTTAGGGGACAACACCGGGGAGCTGTTTTTT CASSLGDNTGELFF
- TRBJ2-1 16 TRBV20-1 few TGCAGTGCTAGAGACCTAGCAACAAGCTCCTACAATGAGCAGTTCTTC CSARDLATSSYNEQFF
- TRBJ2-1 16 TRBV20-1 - TGCAGTGCTAGAGATCTGGCTAGCCTCTCCTACAATGAGCAGTTCTTC CSARDLASLSYNEQFF
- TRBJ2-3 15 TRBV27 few TGTGCCAGCAGTTTTAGGCCCCCGCGAGCAGATACGCAGTATTTT CASSFRPPRADTQYF
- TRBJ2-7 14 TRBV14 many TGTGCCAGCAGCCGTATGGCCCCCCGAGTCGAGCAGTACTTC CASSRMAPRVEQYF
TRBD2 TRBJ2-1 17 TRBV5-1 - TGCGCCAGCAGCCCTACCGGACTAGCGGCCTCCTACAATGAGCAGTTCTTC CASSPTGLAASYNEQFF
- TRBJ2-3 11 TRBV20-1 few TGCAGTGGTCTCCCGGGTGGTACGCAGTATTTT CSGLPGGTQYF
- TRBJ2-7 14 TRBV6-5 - TGTGCCAGCAGTTCTTTCCCAGGGGCCTACGAGCAGTACTTC CASSSFPGAYEQYF
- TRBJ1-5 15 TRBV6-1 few TGTGCCAGCAGAACACGGATCTATAGCAATCAGCCCCAGCATTTT CASRTRIYSNQPQHF
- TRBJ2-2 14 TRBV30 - TGTGCCTGGCAACACGAATCTGGAACCGGGGAGCTGTTTTTT CAWQHESGTGELFF
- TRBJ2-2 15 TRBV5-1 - TGCGCCAGCAGCCCCATCACCACGGCAGTCGGGGAGCTGTTTTTT CASSPITTAVGELFF
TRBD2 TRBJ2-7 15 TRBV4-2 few TGTGCCAGCAGCCAAGCACCGGGAGGGCCCTACGAGCAGTACTTC CASSQAPGGPYEQYF
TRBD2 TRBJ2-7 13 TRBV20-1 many TGCAGTGCTAGCGGGAGGGCATCTGGGGAGCAGTACTTC CSASGRASGEQYF
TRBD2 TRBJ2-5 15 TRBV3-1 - TGTGCCAGCAGCCCCGCTAGCGGGAGCGGTGAGACCCAGTACTTC CASSPASGSGETQYF
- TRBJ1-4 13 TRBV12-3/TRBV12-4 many TGTGCCAGCAGTTGGGGTCGGTTTGAAAAACTGTTTTTT CASSWGRFEKLFF
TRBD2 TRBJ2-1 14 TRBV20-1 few TGCAGTGCTAATAAAGCGGGAGAGGGGGATGAGCAGTTCTTC CSANKAGEGDEQFF
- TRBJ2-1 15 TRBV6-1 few TGTGCCAGCAGCGATAGCGGTATCGTCGGCAATGAGCAGTTCTTC CASSDSGIVGNEQFF
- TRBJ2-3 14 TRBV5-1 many TGCGCCAGCAGCTTGGGGGCGGTCACAGATACGCAGTATTTT CASSLGAVTDTQYF
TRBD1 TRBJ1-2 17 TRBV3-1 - TGTGCCAGCAGCTCGGGACAGGGAATCTCGGCTAACTATGGCTACACCTTC CASSSGQGISANYGYTF
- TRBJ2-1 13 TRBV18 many TGTGCCAGCTCACTGGGATGGTACAATGAGCAGTTCTTC CASSLGWYNEQFF
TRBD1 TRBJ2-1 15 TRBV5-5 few TGTGCCAGCACCACCGGGGACAGGGTAATAAATGAGCAGTTCTTC CASTTGDRVINEQFF
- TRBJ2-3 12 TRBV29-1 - TGCAGCGTTGTCAGCGAAGGAGATACGCAGTATTTT CSVVSEGDTQYF
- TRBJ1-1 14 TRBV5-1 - TGCGCCAGCCAGGGCAGTGTTATGAACACTGAAGCTTTCTTT CASQGSVMNTEAFF
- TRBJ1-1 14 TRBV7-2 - TGTGCCAGCAGCTTTTACAAGTTGTCCACTGAAGCTTTCTTT CASSFYKLSTEAFF
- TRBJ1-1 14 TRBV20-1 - TGCAGTGCGCCAAGTCACACGGGGAACACTGAAGCTTTCTTT CSAPSHTGNTEAFF
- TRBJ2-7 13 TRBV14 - TGTGCCAGCAGCGAAAAGCGGGCGGGCGAGCAGTACTTC CASSEKRAGEQYF
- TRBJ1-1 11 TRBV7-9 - TGTGCCAGCAGCAGCGTGAGGGAAGCTTTCTTT CASSSVREAFF